This T cell receptor beta chain was captured by sequencing in a study of CD8+ T cells in alopecia areata. In the study overall: Tofacitinib ran 6 to 18 months, followed by 6 months off drug.

Regarding the study as a whole: In scalp samples, resident alphabeta T cells of normal skin are also sequenced.

CDR1 and CDR2 (germline): SNHLY, FYNNEI. This CDR3 region has 14 residues. The V gene lost 1 base and the J gene lost 0 bases, with 4 bases spanning the gap. Points on this clone: What it recognizes is unknown.

Treatment: oral pan-JAK inhibitor, 5-10 mg twice daily. Isolated RNA was reverse transcribed into cDNA used as the sequencing template. Libraries were prepared by immunoSEQ multiplex PCR; TCRdb keeps only in-frame clonotypes and omits some of them. The sample carries approximately 300,000 clones, about 62% recorded once. The gene calls are TRBV2 and TRBJ1-5; no clear D. Sample: CD4+ T cells sorted from blood, taken at week 24, from a patient treated with tofacitinib. This TCR came from a human donor with alopecia areata. This CDR3 reads CASSEVGSNQPQHF. The CDR3 DNA is TGTGCCAGCAGTGAAGTTGGTAGCAATCAGCCCCAGCATTTT.